This TCR beta chain was obtained from a study of blood T cells in healthy people across ages. Alongside a J-beta primer mix, a sample-barcoded 5' primer served in a second PCR lasting about 6 to 11 cycles. A template-switch adaptor containing 12 random nucleotides labeled each cDNA molecule. TCRdb ran MiXCR on the 5' RACE reads and lists one entry per CDR3 protein. This sample has under 2 million distinct CDR3 sequences, with roughly a third found just once. The V gene's germline CDR1 is MGHRA and CDR2 YSYEKL. The V and J ends lost 2 bases and 5 bases, in that order; junction bases with no gene match: 22. This CDR3 spans 20 amino acids.

This TCR came from a woman in her thirties in good health. The chain couples TRBV4-1 to TRBJ2-5; 8 positions agree with TRBD2. The source material was blood. The CDR3 here is CASSQPLGLAEREGEETQYF. The CDR3 nucleotides are TGCGCCAGCAGCCAACCCCTCGGACTAGCTGAGAGAGAGGGTGAGGAGACCCAGTACTTC.